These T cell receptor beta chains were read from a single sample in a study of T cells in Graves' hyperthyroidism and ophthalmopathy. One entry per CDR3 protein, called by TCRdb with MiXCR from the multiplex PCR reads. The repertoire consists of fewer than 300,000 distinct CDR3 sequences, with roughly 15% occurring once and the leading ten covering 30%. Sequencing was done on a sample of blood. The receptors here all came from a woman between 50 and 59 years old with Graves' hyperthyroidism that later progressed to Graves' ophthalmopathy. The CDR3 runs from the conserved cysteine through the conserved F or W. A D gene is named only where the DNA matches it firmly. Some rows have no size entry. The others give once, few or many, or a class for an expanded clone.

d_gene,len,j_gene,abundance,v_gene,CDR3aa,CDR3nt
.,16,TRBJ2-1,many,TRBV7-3,CASSLTSGTTYNEQFF,TGTGCCAGCAGCTTAACATCGGGGACCACCTACAATGAGCAGTTCTTC
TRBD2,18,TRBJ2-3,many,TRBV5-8,CASSDGTSRTRSTDTQYF,TGTGCCAGCAGCGACGGGACTAGCAGGACCAGAAGCACAGATACGCAGTATTTT
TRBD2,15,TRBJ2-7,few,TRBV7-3,CASSLTASGSNEQYF,TGTGCCAGCAGCTTAACGGCTAGCGGGAGTAACGAGCAGTACTTC
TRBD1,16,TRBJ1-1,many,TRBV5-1,CASSLVGQGMNTEAFF,TGCGCCAGCAGCTTGGTTGGACAGGGCATGAACACTGAAGCTTTCTTT
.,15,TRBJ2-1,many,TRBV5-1,CASSPTAGPANEQFF,TGCGCCAGCAGCCCAACTGCGGGACCGGCCAATGAGCAGTTCTTC
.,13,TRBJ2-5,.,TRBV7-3,CASSYREGETQYF,TGTGCCAGCAGCTACAGGGAGGGGGAGACCCAGTACTTC
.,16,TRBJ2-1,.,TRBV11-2,CASSLATQRSGDEQFF,TGTGCCAGCAGCTTAGCGACGCAGCGTAGTGGCGATGAGCAGTTCTTC
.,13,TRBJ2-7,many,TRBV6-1,CASTPGISYEQYF,TGTGCCAGCACCCCAGGGATCTCCTACGAGCAGTACTTC
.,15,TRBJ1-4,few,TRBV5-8,CASSGPEVDNEKLFF,TGTGCCAGCAGCGGACCCGAGGTGGATAATGAAAAACTGTTTTTT
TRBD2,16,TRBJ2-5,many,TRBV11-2,CASSSGLAGNSETQYF,TGTGCCAGCAGCTCGGGACTAGCGGGCAATTCGGAGACCCAGTACTTC
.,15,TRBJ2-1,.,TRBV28,CASSIRAQPAYEQFF,TGTGCCAGCAGTATCAGGGCCCAACCCGCGTATGAGCAGTTCTTC
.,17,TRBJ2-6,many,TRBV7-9,CASSLAAGSSGANVLTF,TGTGCCAGCAGCTTAGCGGCAGGGAGCTCTGGGGCCAACGTCCTGACTTTC
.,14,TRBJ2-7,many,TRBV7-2,CASRPYTTSYEQYF,TGTGCCAGCAGACCGTACACAACTTCCTACGAGCAGTACTTC
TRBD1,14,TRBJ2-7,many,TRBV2,CASSGRQGFYEQYF,TGTGCCAGCAGTGGGCGACAGGGGTTCTACGAGCAGTACTTC
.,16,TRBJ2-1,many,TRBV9,CASSASRGHYYNEQFF,TGTGCCAGCAGCGCCTCTAGGGGCCATTACTACAATGAGCAGTTCTTC
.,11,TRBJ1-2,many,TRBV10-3,CAISPGDGYTF,TGTGCCATCAGCCCCGGGGATGGCTACACCTTC
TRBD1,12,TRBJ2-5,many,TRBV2,CGGQGPGETQYF,TGTGGGGGACAGGGACCGGGAGAGACCCAGTACTTC
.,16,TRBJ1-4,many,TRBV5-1,CASSLGPTGQGEKLFF,TGCGCCAGCAGCTTGGGGCCCACAGGGCAGGGTGAAAAACTGTTTTTT
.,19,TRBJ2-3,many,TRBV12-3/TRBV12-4,CASSLGRSGTITSTDTQYF,TGTGCCAGCAGTTTAGGGCGGTCGGGAACCATTACTAGCACAGATACGCAGTATTTT
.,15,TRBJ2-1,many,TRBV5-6,CASSWSGLTYNEQFF,TGTGCCAGCAGCTGGAGCGGGCTCACCTACAATGAGCAGTTCTTC
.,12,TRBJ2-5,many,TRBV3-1,CASSQLQETQYF,TGTGCCAGCAGCCAATTGCAAGAGACCCAGTACTTC
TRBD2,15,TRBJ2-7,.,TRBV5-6,CASSLERLAVYEQYF,TGTGCCAGCAGCTTGGAGCGCCTAGCGGTTTACGAGCAGTACTTC
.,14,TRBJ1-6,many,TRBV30,CAWSKGRFNSPLHF,TGTGCCTGGAGCAAGGGACGGTTCAATTCACCCCTCCACTTT
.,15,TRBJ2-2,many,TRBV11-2,CASSWGPGNTGELFF,TGTGCCAGCAGCTGGGGACCTGGGAACACCGGGGAGCTGTTTTTT
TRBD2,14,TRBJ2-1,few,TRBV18,CASSPVAGGDGQFF,TGTGCCAGCTCACCAGTCGCGGGGGGTGACGGGCAGTTCTTC
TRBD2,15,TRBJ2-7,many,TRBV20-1,CSATGTSGSLYEQYF,TGCAGTGCTACCGGGACTAGCGGGAGTCTTTACGAGCAGTACTTC
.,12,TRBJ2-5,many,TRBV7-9,CASRLTVETQYF,TGTGCCAGCAGACTAACGGTAGAGACCCAGTACTTC
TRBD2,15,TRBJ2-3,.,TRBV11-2,CASSPSGAPTDTQYF,TGTGCCAGCAGCCCGAGCGGGGCGCCCACAGATACGCAGTATTTT
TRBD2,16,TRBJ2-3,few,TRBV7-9,CASSSPTSGGTDTQYF,TGTGCCAGCAGCTCCCCGACTAGCGGGGGCACAGATACGCAGTATTTT
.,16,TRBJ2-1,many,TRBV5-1,CASSWGDRSGYNEQFF,TGCGCCAGCAGCTGGGGCGACAGGAGCGGTTACAATGAGCAGTTCTTC
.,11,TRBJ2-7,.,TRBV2,CASRARDEQYF,TGTGCCAGCAGGGCCCGGGATGAGCAGTACTTC
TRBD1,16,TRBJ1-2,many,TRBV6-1,CASRIPPGQGGYGYTF,TGTGCCAGCAGGATCCCCCCGGGACAGGGAGGCTATGGCTACACCTTC
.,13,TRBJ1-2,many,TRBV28,CASSLEPNYGYTF,TGTGCCAGCAGTTTGGAACCTAACTATGGCTACACCTTC
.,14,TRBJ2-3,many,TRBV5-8,CASSPGGPTDTQYF,TGTGCCAGCAGCCCGGGGGGCCCCACAGATACGCAGTATTTT
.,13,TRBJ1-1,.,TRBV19,CASSIDGGSRAFF,TGTGCCAGTAGTATAGATGGTGGCAGTAGAGCTTTCTTT
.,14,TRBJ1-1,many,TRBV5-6,CASSWALSNTEAFF,TGTGCCAGCAGCTGGGCCCTAAGCAACACTGAAGCTTTCTTT
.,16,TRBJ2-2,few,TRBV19,CASSIKGGGNTGELFF,TGTGCCAGTAGTATAAAGGGAGGGGGTAACACCGGGGAGCTGTTTTTT
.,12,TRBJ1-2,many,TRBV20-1,CSPRRGKDGYTF,TGCAGTCCCAGAAGGGGGAAGGATGGCTACACCTTC
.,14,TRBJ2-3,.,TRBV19,CASSIRSSADTQYF,TGTGCCAGTAGTATTCGTAGTAGCGCGGATACGCAGTATTTT
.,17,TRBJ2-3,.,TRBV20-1,CSARDTSGRPVTDTQYF,TGCAGTGCTAGAGATACGAGCGGTAGGCCAGTCACAGATACGCAGTATTTT
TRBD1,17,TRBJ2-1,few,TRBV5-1,CASSLDPGQGNYNEQFF,TGCGCCAGCAGCTTGGATCCGGGACAGGGGAACTACAATGAGCAGTTCTTC
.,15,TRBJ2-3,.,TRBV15,CATSEDSGLTGTQYF,TGTGCCACCAGCGAAGACTCGGGTCTCACAGGTACGCAGTATTTT
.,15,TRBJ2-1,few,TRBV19,CASSISAHQSREQFF,TGTGCCAGTAGTATCAGCGCCCACCAATCGCGGGAGCAGTTCTTC
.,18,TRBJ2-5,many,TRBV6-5,CASSYDRTAPLRGETQYF,TGTGCCAGCAGTTACGATCGGACAGCTCCTTTGAGAGGGGAGACCCAGTACTTC
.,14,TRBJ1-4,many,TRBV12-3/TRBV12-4,CASTPIGRDEKLFF,TGTGCCAGCACCCCAATCGGGAGGGATGAAAAACTGTTTTTT
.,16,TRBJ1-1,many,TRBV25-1,CASSEYTQRENTEAFF,TGTGCCAGCAGTGAATATACACAGAGGGAAAACACTGAAGCTTTCTTT
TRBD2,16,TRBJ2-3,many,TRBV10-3,CAISESRLANGDTQYF,TGTGCCATCAGTGAGTCCAGACTAGCGAACGGAGATACGCAGTATTTT
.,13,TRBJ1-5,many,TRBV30,CAWSWSRDQPQHF,TGTGCCTGGAGTTGGAGCCGTGATCAGCCCCAGCATTTT
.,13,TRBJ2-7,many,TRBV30,CAGSRSRGYEQYF,TGTGCCGGATCGAGGTCCAGGGGCTACGAGCAGTACTTC
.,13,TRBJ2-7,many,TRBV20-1,CSASVGSSYEQYF,TGCAGTGCTAGTGTCGGCAGCTCCTACGAGCAGTACTTC
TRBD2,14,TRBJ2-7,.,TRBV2,CASSDSTSSYEQYF,TGTGCCAGCAGTGACTCGACTAGCAGCTACGAGCAGTACTTC
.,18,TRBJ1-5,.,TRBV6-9,CASSSRLGRGGTNQPQHF,TGTGCCAGCAGTTCCCGCCTCGGAAGGGGGGGAACCAATCAGCCCCAGCATTTT
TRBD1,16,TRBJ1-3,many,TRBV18,CASSHRDRGFGNTIYF,TGTGCCAGCTCACACCGGGACAGGGGATTTGGAAACACCATATATTTT